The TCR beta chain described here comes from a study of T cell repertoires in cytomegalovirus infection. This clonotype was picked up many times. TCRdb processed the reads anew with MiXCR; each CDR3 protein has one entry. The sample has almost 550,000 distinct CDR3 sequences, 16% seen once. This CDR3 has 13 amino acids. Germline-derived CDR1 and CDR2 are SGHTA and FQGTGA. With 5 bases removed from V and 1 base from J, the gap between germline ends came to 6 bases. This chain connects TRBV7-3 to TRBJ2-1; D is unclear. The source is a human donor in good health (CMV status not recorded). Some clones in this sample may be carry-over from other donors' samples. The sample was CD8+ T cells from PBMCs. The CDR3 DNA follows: TGTGCCAGCAGCCCTCAATCCTACAATGAGCAGTTCTTC. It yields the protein CASSPQSYNEQFF.